The 6 T cell receptor beta chains given below trace back to one sample, sequenced in a study of blood T cells in healthy people across ages. Primers used in a second PCR of roughly 6 to 11 cycles were a sample-barcoded 5' primer and a J-beta primer mix. TCRdb fed the 5' RACE reads into MiXCR, producing one record per CDR3 protein. The sample includes about 1.4 million distinct CDR3 sequences, around 59% seen only once; the top ten take 6.5% to 8.5%. What was sequenced was blood. These receptors came from a man aged 18 to 35 in good health.

The rearrangement joins TRBV7-9 to TRBJ2-7; D might be TRBD1 (6 bases). Trimming left V 0 bases short and J 4 bases short, with 28 bases between. CDR1 and CDR2 from the germline V gene are SEHNR and FQNEAQ (reference sequence). CDR3 size: 20 residues. For the CDR3, the DNA is TGTGCCAGCAGCTTAGCGCTAAGAGACAGGCGAATCGGGACCTTTTACGAGCAGTACTTC. It encodes CASSLALRDRRIGTFYEQYF.

The J gene is TRBJ1-5, the V gene TRBV2, with D unresolved. Germline V gives CDR1 SNHLY, CDR2 FYNNEI. The CDR3 covers 18 residues. The V end lost 2 bases, the J end lost 1 base, and 18 bases lay between the germline ends. The chain's CDR3 is CASSELIGLYTSNQPQHF. The CDR3 DNA reads as TGTGCCAGCAGTGAACTTATTGGGCTTTATACCAGCAATCAGCCCCAGCATTTT.

The chain combines TRBV10-3 with TRBJ2-2; D gene ambiguous. Trimming cost V 4 bases and J 0 bases, with 3 bases left between them. This CDR3 comprises 13 residues. CDR1 is ENHRY, CDR2 SYGVKD, per germline. The CDR3 DNA follows: TGTGCCATCAGTGGAACGAACACCGGGGAGCTGTTTTTT. This codes for CAISGTNTGELFF.

This sequence joins TRBV2 and TRBJ2-5; no definite D call. CDR3 length equals 11 residues. Trimming cost V 4 bases and J 9 bases, with 9 bases left between them. CDR1 is SNHLY, CDR2 FYNNEI, per germline. The CDR3 loop reads CASSGSPAQYF. Here the CDR3 DNA reads TGTGCCAGCAGTGGGTCCCCGGCCCAGTACTTC.

The chain carries TRBV4-2 and TRBJ2-7; 7 bases map to TRBD1. There are 15 residues in the CDR3. The junction had 6 bases not matched to a gene; V was cut back by 1 base and J by 3 bases. Germline V gene sequence: CDR1 LGHNA, CDR2 YNFKEQ. The CDR3 region is CASSQGGTADYEQYF. CDR3 sequence (DNA): TGTGCCAGCAGCCAAGGGGGGACAGCGGACTACGAGCAGTACTTC.

The rearrangement links TRBV20-1 to TRBJ2-7; maybe TRBD2 (6 bases). The last part of the DNA fits TRBJ2-5 better; the J call may be wrong. There are 14 residues in the CDR3. CDR1 DFQATT and CDR2 SNEGSKA come from the germline V gene (reference sequence). CDR3 sequence reads: CSARERDWAETQYF. The CDR3 DNA is TGCAGTGCTAGAGAAAGGGACTGGGCGGAGACCCAGTACTTC.